The 9 T cell receptor beta chains below all came from one sample that was sequenced in a study of blood T cell repertoires in COVID-19. The data were produced by immunoSEQ multiplex PCR, yet TCRdb's version contains in-frame clones alone and is incomplete. The sample yields 350,000 to 450,000 clones, around 84% seen once. Sequencing input: peripheral blood. The receptor source for this set is a woman under 30 with acute or convalescent COVID-19.

V and J are TRBV6-1 and TRBJ1-2; perhaps TRBD1 as D (6 bases). This CDR3 is 15 amino acids long. Between the trimmed V and J ends, which lost 1 base and 0 bases, there was a span of 9 bases. Germline V gives CDR1 MNHNS, CDR2 SASEGT. CDR3 DNA sequence: TGTGCCAGCAGTGAAGGACAGGTTCCTAACTATGGCTACACCTTC. Protein sequence: CASSEGQVPNYGYTF.

V and J are TRBV2 and TRBJ2-7, with D hard to call. V gave up 7 bases and J gave up 0 bases, with 10 bases separating them. This CDR3 has 13 amino acids. The germline V gene encodes CDR1 SNHLY and CDR2 FYNNEI. In nucleotides, the CDR3 is TGTGCCAGCAACGAGATCTACTCCTACGAGCAGTACTTC. As protein: CASNEIYSYEQYF.

This chain joins TRBV5-1 and TRBJ1-1; 7 bases are shared with TRBD1. V gave up 3 bases and J gave up 3 bases; unmatched junction bases: 5. The CDR3 runs to 14 residues. Germline V gives CDR1 SGHRS, CDR2 YFSETQ. The CDR3 nucleotides read TGCGCCAGCAGCTACGATGGACAGGACACTGAAGCTTTCTTT. Its protein product is CASSYDGQDTEAFF.

V and J are TRBV14 and TRBJ2-7, with 11 bases fitting TRBD1. V lost 4 bases, J lost 3 bases, and 5 bases stayed unmatched. CDR3 length: 15 amino acids. Looked up from germline, CDR1 is SGHDN and CDR2 is FVKESK. In DNA, the CDR3 is TGTGCCAGCAGCCGGACCGGGACAGGGGGCTACGAGCAGTACTTC. It yields the protein CASSRTGTGGYEQYF.

The chain couples TRBV6-5 to TRBJ1-1; D gene ambiguous. CDR1 MNHEY and CDR2 SVGAGI come from the germline V gene. This CDR3 comprises 14 residues. The germline V and J ends were trimmed by 5 bases and 0 bases, with 10 bases remaining between them. The CDR3 DNA reads TGTGCCAGCAGTAATCCCCCAATGAACACTGAAGCTTTCTTT. It yields the protein CASSNPPMNTEAFF.

The chain carries TRBV11-2 and TRBJ2-5, with TRBD1 as a possible D gene (6 bases). Germline V CDR1 and CDR2: SGHAT, FQNNGV. V was cut by 0 bases and J by 5 bases, with 13 bases left in between. CDR3 size: 15 residues. In DNA, the CDR3 is TGTGCCAGCAGCTTAGATTACGGGGACAAGGAGACCCAGTACTTC. Protein: CASSLDYGDKETQYF.

This clone was detected only once. The junction differs from germline at one of its ends, possibly a read error. The CDR3 sequence is CASSLAPGTAGNF. The CDR3 DNA sequence: TGTGCCAGCAGTCTGGCGCCCGGGACAGCTGGCAACTTC. The chain is built from TRBV12-3 or TRBV12-4 and TRBJ2-7, with 7 bases aligning to TRBD1. The CDR3 covers 13 residues.

This chain joins TRBV9 and TRBJ2-5; possibly TRBD2 for D (6 bases). The CDR3 contains 15 residues. The germline V gene has CDR1 SGDLS and CDR2 YYNGEE. Deletions cut 0 bases from V and 2 bases from J, with 11 bases between. CDR3 residues: CASSVGLGLQETQYF. The CDR3, as DNA: TGTGCCAGCAGCGTAGGCCTGGGACTGCAAGAGACCCAGTACTTC.

The rearrangement uses TRBV27 and TRBJ2-2; D unresolved. The germline gives CDR1 MNHEY, CDR2 SMNVEV (reference sequence). With 6 bases removed from V and 1 base from J, the gap between germline ends came to 6 bases. CDR3 length: 13 residues. The CDR3 sequence is CASSFLNTGELFF. The CDR3 region has the DNA TGTGCCAGCAGCTTCTTGAACACCGGGGAGCTGTTTTTT.